Listed below are T cell receptor beta chains from one sample, sequenced in a study of T cells in Graves' hyperthyroidism and ophthalmopathy. TCRdb re-analysed the multiplex PCR reads in MiXCR, keeping a single row per CDR3 protein. The repertoire includes approximately 610,000 distinct CDR3 sequences, about 15% of them detected once, and 4.3% sits in the top ten. Material for sequencing was blood. These receptors originate from a woman between 40 and 50 years old with Graves' ophthalmopathy. The CDR3 runs from the conserved cysteine through the conserved F or W. D genes are given only for firm matches. Clone size is shown for a subset of rows, as once, few, many or a class of expanded clone.

J gene,D gene,clone size,V gene,CDR3 protein,CDR3 DNA
TRBJ1-3,.,.,TRBV6-5,CASSNRFSSGNTIYF,TGTGCCAGCAGTAACAGGTTTAGCTCTGGAAACACCATATATTTT
TRBJ1-1,.,many,TRBV28,CASSLPWANTEAFF,TGTGCCAGCAGTTTGCCCTGGGCGAACACTGAAGCTTTCTTT
TRBJ2-7,.,many,TRBV20-1,CSASSQRVIYEQYF,TGCAGTGCTAGTTCGCAGCGGGTGATCTACGAGCAGTACTTC
TRBJ1-2,TRBD1,.,TRBV20-1,CSADHTRDRGNYGYTF,TGCAGTGCGGACCACACTCGGGACAGGGGGAACTATGGCTACACCTTC
TRBJ2-7,TRBD1,few,TRBV2,CASSEFRDRESYEQYF,TGTGCCAGCAGTGAATTTCGGGACAGGGAGTCCTACGAGCAGTACTTC
TRBJ1-2,TRBD1,.,TRBV7-9,CASSLAGTGKGYTF,TGTGCCAGCAGCTTAGCCGGGACAGGGAAGGGCTACACCTTC
TRBJ1-4,.,few,TRBV6-1,CASSEAVDRLTTNEKLFF,TGTGCCAGCAGTGAAGCAGTGGACAGACTGACAACTAATGAAAAACTGTTTTTT
TRBJ1-2,.,many,TRBV25-1,CASSSGRGYTF,TGTGCCAGCAGTTCAGGGCGAGGCTACACCTTC
TRBJ2-7,.,many,TRBV7-2,CASSLVDSYEQYF,TGTGCCAGCAGCTTAGTGGACAGCTACGAGCAGTACTTC
TRBJ2-2,TRBD2,.,TRBV6-2/TRBV6-3,CASSYETSAGTGELFF,TGTGCCAGCAGTTACGAGACTAGCGCCGGCACCGGGGAGCTGTTTTTT
TRBJ1-2,.,.,TRBV6-1,CASRTREGYTF,TGTGCCAGCAGGACCCGAGAGGGCTACACCTTC
TRBJ1-1,.,.,TRBV12-3/TRBV12-4,CASSLVGGWGTEAFF,TGTGCCAGCAGTTTAGTCGGGGGCTGGGGCACTGAAGCTTTCTTT
TRBJ1-1,TRBD1,.,TRBV5-4,CASSPDRGSEAFF,TGTGCCAGCAGCCCAGACAGGGGATCTGAAGCTTTCTTT
TRBJ1-5,.,many,TRBV20-1,CSALDQGHGSQHF,TGCAGTGCTCTGGACCAGGGACATGGGTCCCAGCATTTT
TRBJ2-6,.,many,TRBV30,CAWSTGSGANVLTF,TGTGCCTGGAGCACAGGGTCTGGGGCCAACGTCCTGACTTTC
TRBJ2-5,TRBD2,many,TRBV20-1,CSAPPSSGKETQYF,TGCAGTGCTCCTCCCTCTAGCGGGAAAGAAACCCAGTACTTC
TRBJ1-2,TRBD1,many,TRBV2,CASRTRGFYGYTF,TGTGCCAGCAGAACCAGGGGGTTCTATGGCTACACCTTC
TRBJ1-3,TRBD1,many,TRBV25-1,CASSDPNRGNTIYF,TGTGCCAGCAGTGACCCGAACAGGGGGAACACCATATATTTT
TRBJ1-2,.,many,TRBV28,CASSILLSFVYGYTF,TGTGCCAGCAGTATCCTTCTAAGTTTCGTCTATGGCTACACCTTC
TRBJ2-7,.,.,TRBV11-2,CASSSITSYKPYEQYF,TGTGCCAGCAGCTCGATCACTAGCTATAAGCCCTACGAGCAGTACTTC
TRBJ2-7,.,few,TRBV18,CASSPQYEYYEQYF,TGTGCCAGCTCACCACAGTACGAGTACTACGAGCAGTACTTC
TRBJ2-2,TRBD2,many,TRBV28,CASSWQREGGELFF,TGTGCCAGCAGTTGGCAGCGGGAGGGCGGGGAGCTGTTTTTT
TRBJ2-7,.,many,TRBV2,CASIRQADYEQYF,TGTGCCAGCATTCGACAGGCAGACTACGAGCAGTACTTC